This TCR beta chain is from a study of identical twins. The study, taken as a whole, reports: Beta out-of-frame sequences showed weaker excess sharing between twins.

Healthy Caucasians supplied all donations. TCRdb reanalysed the 5' RACE reads using MiXCR and keeps one entry per CDR3 protein. The sample contains hundreds of thousands of distinct CDR3 sequences, 12% of which appear only once. V was clipped by 2 bases and J by 4 bases, with 12 bases between them. CDR3 length: 15 residues. The germline V gene encodes CDR1 MNHNY and CDR2 SVGAGI (reference sequence). A note on this clonotype: Its antigen is unidentified.

The same data also went into a second study, on yellow fever vaccine responses in identical twins.

The gene calls are TRBV6-6 and TRBJ1-5; a possible D gene is TRBD1 (5 bases). The sequenced sample was PBMCs. This TCR was sampled from a woman aged 18 to 35 in good health. CDR3 region: CASSYEGRENQPQHF. The CDR3 DNA reads as TGTGCCAGCAGTTACGAGGGGAGGGAGAATCAGCCCCAGCATTTT.